These 8 T cell receptor beta chains were sequenced from one sample in a study of T cells in lung cancer brain metastases. The protocol was immunoSEQ multiplex PCR, while the TCRdb copy is restricted to in-frame clones and leaves out a portion. The sample yields about 4,900 clones, roughly 89% seen once. The sample taken for sequencing was tumor tissue from the primary lung tumor. The receptors stem from a woman between 50 and 59 years old with non-small cell lung cancer.

The genes are TRBV29-1 and TRBJ1-2; a possible D gene is TRBD1 (5 bases). CDR3 length equals 12 residues. V shed 4 bases and J shed 3 bases, with 9 bases lying between them. From germline, CDR1 is SQVTM and CDR2 ANQGSEA. The CDR3 nucleotides read TGCAGCGTTGTTGGCAGGGACTATGGCTACACCTTC. Its protein product is CSVVGRDYGYTF.

Comment on this clone: This sample includes further DNA sequences coding for the same CDR3. The chain is built from TRBV5-1 and TRBJ2-7, with a tentative D call TRBD1 (6 bases). V lost 3 bases to trimming and J lost 2 bases, with 9 bases between them. This CDR3 comprises 13 residues. The V gene's germline CDR1 is SGHRS and CDR2 YFSETQ. This CDR3 is CASSWDKTYEQYF. The CDR3 DNA reads TGCGCCAGCAGCTGGGACAAGACCTACGAGCAGTACTTC.

The genes are TRBV9 and TRBJ1-2; D uncertain. This CDR3 is 15 amino acids long. The germline CDR1 and CDR2 sequences are SGDLS and YYNGEE. V lost 0 bases, J lost 1 base, and 10 bases lay in between. The CDR3 loop reads CASSVGADGNYGYTF. CDR3 coding DNA: TGTGCCAGCAGCGTAGGGGCCGATGGTAACTATGGCTACACCTTC.

This chain links TRBV9 with TRBJ2-1; 13 bases line up with TRBD2. Trimming cost V 4 bases and J 7 bases; bases outside gene matches: 17. The CDR3 is 19 residues long. Germline CDR1 and CDR2: SGDLS and YYNGEE. CDR3 coding DNA: TGTGCCAGCAGCCCAGACCCGGGACTAGCGGGGATGAATGGAAATGAGCAGTTCTTC. The encoded protein is CASSPDPGLAGMNGNEQFF.

The rearrangement links TRBV4-2 to TRBJ2-3, with 9 bases identical to TRBD2. The germline CDR1 and CDR2 sequences are LGHNA and YNFKEQ. The CDR3 extends over 16 amino acids. V gave up 1 base and J gave up 3 bases; unmatched junction bases: 5. CDR3 sequence reads: CASSQGGSGRTDTQYF. The CDR3, as DNA: TGTGCCAGCAGCCAAGGGGGCAGCGGGAGGACAGATACGCAGTATTTT.

This chain joins TRBV5-4 and TRBJ2-5, with TRBD2 matching 10 bases. The CDR3 consists of 15 residues. J was trimmed by 2 bases and V by 0 bases; bases with no gene match: 1. From germline, CDR1 is SGHNT and CDR2 YYREEE (reference sequence). DNA for the CDR3: TGTGCCAGCAGCTTGGAAGCGGGAGGGCAAGAGACCCAGTACTTC. Translation: CASSLEAGGQETQYF.

For this clone: The same CDR3 also results from other DNA sequences found in this sample. The chain joins TRBV15 to TRBJ1-2; D is ambiguous. CDR3 length equals 18 residues. V was shortened by 1 base and J by 3 bases, with 21 bases between the two germline ends. The V gene's germline CDR1 is LNHNV and CDR2 YYDKDF (reference sequence). DNA of the CDR3: TGTGCCACCAGCAGAGTTTTATCTTTGTGGGGTAGAGACTATGGCTACACCTTC. Protein: CATSRVLSLWGRDYGYTF.

The chain carries TRBV5-1 and TRBJ2-5, with TRBD2 identical over 13 bases. V shed 5 bases and J 4 bases; nucleotides not matched to a gene: 8. Per germline, CDR1 SGHRS and CDR2 YFSETQ. The CDR3 totals 16 residues. The CDR3 coding sequence is TGCGCCAGCAGTCACGGACTAGCGGGGGTGTCAGAGACCCAGTACTTC. Protein: CASSHGLAGVSETQYF.